This T cell receptor (beta chain) was observed in a study of chemoradiotherapy in HPV16-positive cancers (dated by TCRdb to 2021 to 2024). Turning to the overall study: Candidate HPV-specific T-cell clones and common TCR motifs were defined by functional T-cell assays performed on cells from two HPV16-positive patients. The study set out to ask whether T-cell immunity against the HPV oncoproteins E6 and E7 changes over the course of chemoradiotherapy and whether that immunity affects survival. The candidate HPV-specific TCRs and motifs were then tracked in TCR repertoires from under 100 patients with HPV-related cancers.

Repertoires were sampled multiple times during chemoradiotherapy, which allowed clonal expansion in the tumor microenvironment to be followed. To note about this clone: It has no known antigen specificity. No base-level quality is on record; no much larger clone is a single base apart.

The CDR3 sequence holds 15 residues, the cysteine and phenylalanine included. Only the CDR3 DNA stays, 45 bases, in frame from base 1. V gives up 4 bases and J gives up 8 bases, and the segment between their germline ends measures 16 bases. As encoded in the germline V gene, CDR1 is SGHRS while CDR2 is YFSETQ. What the authors observed across the whole study: In HPV16-positive patients, expansion of HPV-responsive T cells during chemoradiotherapy was associated with improved recurrence-free survival. Expansion of candidate HPV-specific clones and E7-related TCR motifs was observed in the tumor microenvironment during treatment, whereas no such expansion was observed for non-HPV-specific T cells. Only a couple of HPV16-positive patients were used to derive the functional definition of HPV-specific T cells, and the survival association was reported for HPV16-positive patients.

The library came from the immunoSEQ multiplex PCR assay. TCRdb obtained this table from immuneACCESS and retained in-frame rearrangements with V and J assigned. These tables miss some clones; where compared with another copy, unresolved V genes account for less than half of the shortfall, and the remainder is unexplained. The sample profile shows approximately 6,600 clones; under 80% of them were found once. The ten largest clones take up around 8.5% of the sample. The sequencing used tumor tissue, collected from a patient who underwent chemoradiotherapy. This receptor chain uses TRBV5-1 and TRBJ1-6, with a tentative D gene TRBD1 over 5 matching bases. The origin of this receptor is a human donor with HPV-associated anogenital cancer. The CDR3: CASSPSETAYSPLHF. The DNA sequence reads TGCGCCAGCAGCCCCTCCGAGACAGCTTATTCACCCCTCCACTTT.